The 22 T cell receptor beta chains given below trace back to one sample, sequenced in a study of blood T cell dynamics during melanoma immunotherapy. The sample's time point: pre-treatment baseline. Data came from immunoSEQ multiplex PCR; TCRdb stores just in-frame clones and leaves some out. Seen here are over 15,000 clones, roughly 84% observed once, and the top ten hold 6.5% to 8%. Material: blood, obtained from a patient treated with checkpoint blockade. The receptors originated from a human donor with melanoma.

This clone was seen a few times. The chain recombines TRBV11-3 with TRBJ1-1; 10 nucleotides match TRBD1. Germline CDR1 is SGHNT and CDR2 is YENEEA. The CDR3 covers 15 residues. The junction had 8 bases not matched to a gene; V was cut back by 5 bases and J by 5 bases. The CDR3 protein is CASSPRQGARTEAFF. The CDR3 region has the DNA TGTGCCAGCAGCCCACGACAGGGGGCGCGTACTGAAGCTTTCTTT. The whole variable domain, filled in from reference TRBV11-3 and TRBJ1-1, reads EAGVVQSPRYKIIEKKQPVAFWCNPISGHNTLYWYLQNLGQGPELLIRYENEEAVDDSQLPKDRFSAERLKGVDSTLKIQPAELGDSAVYLCASSPRQGARTEAFFGQGTRLTVV.

This clone was seen more than once but under ten times. The chain links TRBV7-2 to TRBJ1-1; D is uncertain. Trimming took off 2 bases at V and 1 base at J, with 5 bases between the two ends. Per the germline V gene, CDR1 is SGHTA and CDR2 is FQGNSA. The CDR3 covers 13 residues. Here the CDR3 DNA reads TGTGCCAGCAGCTTATGGGGGAACACTGAAGCTTTCTTT. This translates into CASSLWGNTEAFF.

The chain is built from TRBV6-5 and TRBJ1-1, with TRBD1 matching 7 bases. The trim removed 0 bases at V and 2 bases at J, leaving 3 bases unmatched. The V gene's germline CDR1 is MNHEY and CDR2 SVGAGI. The CDR3 totals 15 residues. The chain's CDR3 is CASSYSGQRNTEAFF. DNA of the CDR3: TGTGCCAGCAGTTACTCGGGACAGCGAAACACTGAAGCTTTCTTT.

There are a few counts of this clone. This sequence joins TRBV19 and TRBJ2-5; 7 bases are shared with TRBD2. Germline trimming cut 5 bases from V and 3 bases from J; bases unmatched to any gene: 6. The CDR3 loop spans 14 amino acids. Germline V gene sequence: CDR1 LNHDA, CDR2 SQIVND (reference sequence). The CDR3 DNA reads TGTGCCAGTAGTTCGGCAGCGGGAAAAGAGACCCAGTACTTC. Its translation: CASSSAAGKETQYF.

V usage is TRBV7-9 and J usage is TRBJ1-4; TRBD1 matches at 10 bases. The junction had 5 bases not matched to a gene; V was cut back by 5 bases and J by 8 bases. The CDR3 has 14 amino acids. Germline V gene data show CDR1 as SEHNR and CDR2 as FQNEAQ (reference sequence). CDR3: CASSEGQGREKLFF. CDR3 sequence (DNA): TGTGCCAGCAGCGAGGGACAGGGGCGGGAAAAACTGTTTTTT.

J is TRBJ2-5 and V is TRBV7-6, with 8 bases aligning to TRBD1. CDR3 length: 13 residues. From germline, CDR1 is SGHVS and CDR2 FNYEAQ. With V trimmed by 2 bases and J by 4 bases, 0 bases remained unmatched. CDR3 loop: CASSLTGGETQYF. CDR3 bases: TGTGCCAGCAGCTTAACAGGGGGAGAGACCCAGTACTTC.

On this clone: Other DNA sequences in the same sample also yield this CDR3. The J gene is TRBJ1-3, the V gene TRBV28; the D is unclear. In germline, CDR1 is MDHEN, CDR2 SYDVKM. The CDR3 runs to 12 residues. Trimming shortened V by 3 bases and J by 7 bases, and 7 bases separated the two germline ends. The CDR3 is CASSFRGNTIYF. The CDR3 nucleotides are TGTGCCAGCAGTTTTCGCGGGAACACCATATATTTT.

The CDR3 region is CASSVGGGAGAEAFF. The CDR3 nucleotides read TGTGCCAGCAGCGTAGGAGGGGGGGCGGGGGCTGAAGCTTTCTTT. The chain carries TRBV9 and TRBJ1-1; tentatively, D is TRBD1 (6 bases). Germline assignment: CDR1 SGDLS and CDR2 YYNGEE. Trimming stripped 0 bases from V and 6 bases from J, with 15 bases between. There are 15 residues in the CDR3.

The chain carries TRBV6-1 and TRBJ1-6; tentatively, D is TRBD1 (6 bases). V lost 3 bases and J lost 3, with 9 bases in between. CDR1 and CDR2 (germline): MNHNS, SASEGT. CDR3 size: 15 residues. CDR3 nucleotide sequence: TGTGCCAGCAGTGAGACAGGCCTCTATAATTCACCCCTCCACTTT. This codes for CASSETGLYNSPLHF.

The chain has TRBV9 and TRBJ2-5; a possible D gene is TRBD2 (7 bases). With 6 bases removed from V and 5 bases from J, the gap between germline ends came to 23 bases. CDR3 size: 16 residues. Germline V gene lookup returns CDR1 SGDLS and CDR2 YYNGEE. CDR3 DNA: TGTGCCAGCATCGTTATATCTAGCGGAGGGGGGGAGACCCAGTACTTC. Its translation is CASIVISSGGGETQYF.

The chain has TRBV30 and TRBJ2-1, with 10 bases aligning to TRBD2. This CDR3 is 13 amino acids long. Germline V lookup: CDR1 GTSNPN, CDR2 SVGIG (reference sequence). The junction had 4 bases not matched to a gene; V was cut back by 8 bases and J by 3 bases. The DNA for the CDR3 is TGTGCCAGGGAGCGGGAGGGCTACAATGAGCAGTTCTTC. Amino acid sequence: CAREREGYNEQFF.

The chain is built from TRBV7-3 and TRBJ2-7; D tentatively reads TRBD1 or TRBD2 (5 bases each). The length of the CDR3 is 14 residues. The V end lost 4 bases, the J end lost 3 bases, and 13 bases lay between the germline ends. Germline CDR1 SGHTA, CDR2 FQGTGA. CDR3 residues: CASSSTGTDYEQYF. CDR3 sequence (DNA): TGTGCCAGCAGCTCTACCGGGACCGACTACGAGCAGTACTTC. The full variable domain, its missing parts supplied by reference TRBV7-3 and TRBJ2-7, is GAGVSQTPSNKVTEKGKYVELRCDPISGHTALYWYRQSLGQGPEFLIYFQGTGAADDSGLPNDRFFAVRPEGSVSTLKIQRTERGDSAVYLCASSSTGTDYEQYFGPGTRLTVT.

V usage is TRBV27 and J usage is TRBJ2-7, with 11 nucleotides matching TRBD2. There are 16 residues in the CDR3. J gave up 1 base and V 6 bases, and 8 bases lay outside the gene matches. Germline V CDR1 and CDR2: MNHEY, SMNVEV (reference sequence). The CDR3 nucleotides read TGTGCCAGCAGATCGAGACTAGCGGGATGGTCCTACGAGCAGTACTTC. Residues: CASRSRLAGWSYEQYF.

This clone was counted once. V usage is TRBV7-3 and J usage is TRBJ2-1; no firm D call. V was shortened by 4 bases and J by 3 bases, with 7 bases between the two germline ends. This CDR3 is 13 amino acids long. The germline gives CDR1 SGHTA, CDR2 FQGTGA. As DNA, the CDR3 is TGTGCCAGCAGCTCAGGCGGCTACAATGAGCAGTTCTTC. Translated, it gives CASSSGGYNEQFF.

On this clone: One end of the junction fails to match germline, which may point to a read error. The rearrangement links TRBV7-7 to TRBJ2-2; D is perhaps TRBD2 (5 bases). CDR1 and CDR2 from the germline V gene are SSHAT and FNYEAQ (reference sequence). There are 17 residues in the CDR3. The CDR3 here is CASSFSVSPPITGELFF. The CDR3 bases are TGTGCTAGCAGTTTTAGCGTCTCCCCCCCAATCACCGGGGAGCTGTTTTTT.

J is TRBJ2-2 and V is TRBV19; TRBD2 agrees at 11 bases. Germline V CDR1 and CDR2: LNHDA, SQIVND (reference sequence). The V gene end was trimmed by 4 bases and the J gene end by 3 bases; junction bases not matched to a gene: 1. This CDR3 spans 15 amino acids. The chain's CDR3 is CASSRGLADTGELFF. The DNA of the CDR3 is TGTGCCAGTAGTAGGGGACTAGCGGACACCGGGGAGCTGTTTTTT.

This rearrangement joins TRBV6-1 to TRBJ1-1; D gene ambiguous. CDR3 length: 11 residues. Per germline, CDR1 MNHNS and CDR2 SASEGT. V was trimmed by 7 bases and J by 0 bases, leaving 3 bases between them. CDR3 DNA: TGTGCCAGCATCCTGAACACTGAAGCTTTCTTT. Its protein product is CASILNTEAFF.

This rearrangement joins TRBV7-2 to TRBJ2-7; TRBD2 aligns across 8 bases. Trimming removed 8 bases from V and 0 bases from J; junction bases left unmatched: 3. Germline V gene sequence: CDR1 SGHTA, CDR2 FQGNSA. CDR3 length equals 13 residues. CDR3 residues: CASGREVSYEQYF. The CDR3 bases are TGTGCCAGCGGGCGGGAGGTCTCCTACGAGCAGTACTTC. Based on the CDR3 plus reference TRBV7-2 and TRBJ2-7, the full variable domain is GAGVSQSPSNKVTEKGKDVELRCDPISGHTALYWYRQSLGQGLEFLIYFQGNSAPDKSGLPSDRFSAERTGGSVSTLTIQRTQQEDSAVYLCASGREVSYEQYFGPGTRLTVT.

Comments on this clone: Other nucleotide sequences from this sample produce the same CDR3. The chain joins TRBV30 to TRBJ1-5; tentatively, D is TRBD1 (6 bases). This CDR3 has 15 residues. V gave up 1 base and J gave up 6 bases, with 16 bases separating them. Germline lookup yields CDR1 GTSNPN and CDR2 SVGIG (reference sequence). Here the CDR3 DNA reads TGTGCCTGGAGTGGTAAGGGACAAGGTGGTCAGCCCCAGCATTTT. Its protein is CAWSGKGQGGQPQHF.

The chain uses TRBV28 and TRBJ2-1; 9 nucleotides match TRBD2. Germline V CDR1 and CDR2: MDHEN, SYDVKM. The CDR3 length is 15 residues. Unmatched junction bases numbered 7, after V lost 7 bases and J lost 3 bases. The CDR3 protein is CASTDPREGYNEQFF. CDR3 nucleotides: TGTGCCAGCACCGATCCGCGGGAGGGCTACAATGAGCAGTTCTTC.

A few counts support this clone. This sequence joins TRBV7-9 and TRBJ1-5; D unclear. The CDR3 is made up of 14 amino acids. Germline V gene data show CDR1 as SEHNR and CDR2 as FQNEAQ (reference sequence). With 3 bases removed from V and 4 bases from J, the gap between germline ends came to 10 bases. CDR3 loop: CASSFPGRNQPQHF. CDR3 bases: TGTGCCAGCAGCTTTCCGGGCCGAAATCAGCCCCAGCATTTT.

The chain employs TRBV6-6 and TRBJ1-6; D unclear. From germline, CDR1 is MNHNY and CDR2 SVGAGI (reference sequence). V was trimmed by 6 bases and J by 2 bases, leaving 5 bases between them. The CDR3 spans 13 residues. The CDR3 here is CASSWAYNSPLHF. The CDR3, as DNA: TGTGCCAGCAGCTGGGCCTATAATTCACCCCTCCACTTT.